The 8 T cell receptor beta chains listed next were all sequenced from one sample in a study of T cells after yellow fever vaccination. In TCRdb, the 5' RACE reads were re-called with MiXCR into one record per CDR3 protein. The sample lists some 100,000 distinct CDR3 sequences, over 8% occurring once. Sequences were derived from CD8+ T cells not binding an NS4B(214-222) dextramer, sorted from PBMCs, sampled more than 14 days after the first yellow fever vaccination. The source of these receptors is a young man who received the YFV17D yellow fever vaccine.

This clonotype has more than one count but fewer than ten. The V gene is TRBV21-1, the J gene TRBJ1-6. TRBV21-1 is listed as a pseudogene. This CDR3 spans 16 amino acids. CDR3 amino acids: CASMGEREDYNSPLHF. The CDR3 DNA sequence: TGTGCCAGCATGGGTGAGAGGGAAGATTATAATTCACCCCTCCACTTT.

CDR3 nucleotide sequence: TGCAGCGTTGAAGTCGGGGTTCGCACTGAAGCTTTCTTT. It is translated as CSVEVGVRTEAFF. This rearrangement joins TRBV29-1 to TRBJ1-1, with D unresolved. There are 13 residues in the CDR3. CDR1 SQVTM and CDR2 ANQGSEA come from the germline V gene. With 1 base removed from V and 4 bases from J, the gap between germline ends came to 10 bases.

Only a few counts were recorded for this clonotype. The CDR3 region is CASSPGTGFAEPQHF. The CDR3 DNA reads as TGTGCCAGCAGTCCCGGGACAGGGTTTGCGGAGCCCCAGCATTTT. The rearrangement joins TRBV12-3 or TRBV12-4 to TRBJ1-5; 9 positions match TRBD1. With 5 bases clipped from V and 8 bases from J, the junction kept 10 bases outside the gene matches. This CDR3 is built from 15 residues.

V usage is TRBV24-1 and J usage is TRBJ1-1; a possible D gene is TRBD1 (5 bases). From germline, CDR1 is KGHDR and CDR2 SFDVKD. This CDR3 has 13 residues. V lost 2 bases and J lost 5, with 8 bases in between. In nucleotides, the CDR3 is TGTGCCACCAGTGATTGGGGGGAAACTGAAGCTTTCTTT. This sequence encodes CATSDWGETEAFF.

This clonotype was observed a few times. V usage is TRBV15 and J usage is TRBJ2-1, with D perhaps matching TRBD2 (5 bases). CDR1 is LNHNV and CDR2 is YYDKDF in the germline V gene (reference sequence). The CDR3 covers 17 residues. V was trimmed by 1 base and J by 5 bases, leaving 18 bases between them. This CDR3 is CATSRGVKTISDNEQFF. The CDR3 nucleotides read TGTGCCACCAGCAGAGGGGTGAAGACTATTTCGGACAATGAGCAGTTCTTC.

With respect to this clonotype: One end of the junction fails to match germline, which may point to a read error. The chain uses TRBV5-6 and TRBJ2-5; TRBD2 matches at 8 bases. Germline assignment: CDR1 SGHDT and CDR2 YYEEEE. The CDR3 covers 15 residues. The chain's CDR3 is CAGSFTGGRQETQYF. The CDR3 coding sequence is TGTGCCGGCAGCTTCACGGGGGGGAGACAAGAGACCCAGTACTTC.

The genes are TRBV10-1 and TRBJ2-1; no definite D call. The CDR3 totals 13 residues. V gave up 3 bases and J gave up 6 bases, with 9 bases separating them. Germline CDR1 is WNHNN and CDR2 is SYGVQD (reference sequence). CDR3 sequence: CASSEPPGNEQFF. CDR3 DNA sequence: TGCGCCAGCAGTGAACCCCCCGGCAATGAGCAGTTCTTC.

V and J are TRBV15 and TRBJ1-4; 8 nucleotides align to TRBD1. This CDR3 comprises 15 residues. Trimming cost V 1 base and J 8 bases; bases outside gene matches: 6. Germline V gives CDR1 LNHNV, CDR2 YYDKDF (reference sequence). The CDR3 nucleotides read TGTGCCACCAGCAGAGCCGACAGGGGCGGGGAAAAACTGTTTTTT. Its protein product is CATSRADRGGEKLFF.